These T cell receptor beta chains were read from a single sample in a study of blood T cell repertoires in COVID-19. Here immunoSEQ multiplex PCR was the method, and the copy in TCRdb shows in-frame clones only, minus some. The sample carries 150,000 to 180,000 clones, roughly 85% recorded once. Sequencing was done on a sample of peripheral blood. These receptors all come from a woman aged 55-69 years with COVID-19, enrolled during active disease. The conserved cysteine and the conserved F or W are not part of the CDR3 here.

v_gene: TRBV6-4; j_gene: TRBJ2-1; CDR3aa: ASSPAQGLFYEQF
v_gene: TRBV18; j_gene: TRBJ1-3; CDR3aa: ASSRDPRLDTIY
v_gene: TRBV11-1; j_gene: TRBJ1-1; CDR3aa: ASSSRGGGTEAF
v_gene: TRBV6-1; j_gene: TRBJ1-1; CDR3aa: ASSEPGHPVNTEAF
v_gene: TRBV5-1; j_gene: TRBJ1-2; CDR3aa: ASSLTLAGGSGYT
v_gene: TRBV19; j_gene: TRBJ1-5; CDR3aa: ASSSTGGLGGAQH
v_gene: TRBV30; j_gene: TRBJ1-1; CDR3aa: AWSPDTNTEAF
v_gene: TRBV6-5; j_gene: TRBJ1-6; CDR3aa: ASSHTTGVDSPLH
v_gene: TRBV4-1; j_gene: TRBJ2-7; CDR3aa: ASSQPGQTYEQY
v_gene: TRBV19; j_gene: TRBJ1-3; CDR3aa: ASSFRDRGPGNTIY
v_gene: TRBV7-9; j_gene: TRBJ2-3; CDR3aa: ASSSDSASSTDTQY
v_gene: TRBV5-4; j_gene: TRBJ1-2; CDR3aa: ASSPGDRYGYT
v_gene: TRBV6-5; j_gene: TRBJ1-2; CDR3aa: ASSYGTGNGYGYT
v_gene: TRBV5-6; j_gene: TRBJ1-2; CDR3aa: ASSLVGQLYT
v_gene: TRBV19; j_gene: TRBJ1-2; CDR3aa: ASSITPGTGNYGYT
v_gene: TRBV6-5; j_gene: TRBJ1-1; CDR3aa: ASRASNTEAF
v_gene: TRBV28; j_gene: TRBJ1-1; CDR3aa: ASSWGDTEAF
v_gene: TRBV5-6; j_gene: TRBJ1-1; CDR3aa: ASSPSGGRNTEAF
v_gene: TRBV6-5; j_gene: TRBJ1-1; CDR3aa: ASSPTGARGEAF
v_gene: TRBV15; j_gene: TRBJ1-5; CDR3aa: ATSRAGIEPQH
v_gene: TRBV7-2; j_gene: TRBJ2-5; CDR3aa: ASTPGSSGETQY
v_gene: TRBV9; j_gene: TRBJ1-3; CDR3aa: ASSVGLPSGNTIY
v_gene: TRBV7-9; j_gene: TRBJ2-5; CDR3aa: ASSLASVRETQY
v_gene: TRBV3-1/TRBV3-2; j_gene: TRBJ2-7; CDR3aa: ASSQATGTYEQY
v_gene: TRBV18; j_gene: TRBJ1-2; CDR3aa: ASSPLGQGRNGYT
v_gene: TRBV6-2/TRBV6-3; j_gene: TRBJ1-5; CDR3aa: ASSLPFWQPQH
v_gene: TRBV9; j_gene: TRBJ1-4; CDR3aa: ASSVGGAPNEKLF
v_gene: TRBV5-1; j_gene: TRBJ2-2; CDR3aa: ASSLTRSPNTGELF
v_gene: TRBV5-1; j_gene: TRBJ1-2; CDR3aa: ASSLGREGYGYT
v_gene: TRBV7-9; j_gene: TRBJ2-3; CDR3aa: ASSALTVPSTDTQY
v_gene: TRBV19; j_gene: TRBJ1-5; CDR3aa: ASSIAQSNQPQH
v_gene: TRBV7-3; j_gene: TRBJ1-2; CDR3aa: ASSFRQGGTDGYT
v_gene: TRBV15; j_gene: TRBJ2-5; CDR3aa: ATSNTGTQY
v_gene: TRBV9; j_gene: TRBJ2-7; CDR3aa: ASSVRTGAPYEQY
v_gene: TRBV2; j_gene: TRBJ1-3; CDR3aa: ASSTGQRGNTIY
v_gene: TRBV5-1; j_gene: TRBJ1-5; CDR3aa: ASSLDSSGPQH
v_gene: TRBV7-9; j_gene: TRBJ1-4; CDR3aa: ANSQGGEKLF
v_gene: TRBV7-3; j_gene: TRBJ2-1; CDR3aa: ASSLPPAGRSYNEQF
v_gene: TRBV19; j_gene: TRBJ2-5; CDR3aa: ASSITRGSQETQY
v_gene: TRBV7-8; j_gene: TRBJ1-4; CDR3aa: ASSLASVREKLF